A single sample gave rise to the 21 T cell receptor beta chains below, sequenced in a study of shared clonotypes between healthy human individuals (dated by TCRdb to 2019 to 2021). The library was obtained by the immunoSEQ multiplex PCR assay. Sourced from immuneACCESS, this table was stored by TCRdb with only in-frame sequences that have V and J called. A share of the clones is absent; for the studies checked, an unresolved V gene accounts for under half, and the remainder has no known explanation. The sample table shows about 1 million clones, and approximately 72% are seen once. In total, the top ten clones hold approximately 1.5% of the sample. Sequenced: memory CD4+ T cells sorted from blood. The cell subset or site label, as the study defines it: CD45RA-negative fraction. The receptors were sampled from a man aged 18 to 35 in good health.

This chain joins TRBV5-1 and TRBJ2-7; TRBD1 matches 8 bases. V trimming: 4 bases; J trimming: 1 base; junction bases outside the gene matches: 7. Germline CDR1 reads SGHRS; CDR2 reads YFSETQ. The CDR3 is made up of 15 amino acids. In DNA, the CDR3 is TGCGCCAGCAGCAAGGGACAGGCCCCGTCCTACGAGCAGTACTTC. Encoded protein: CASSKGQAPSYEQYF.

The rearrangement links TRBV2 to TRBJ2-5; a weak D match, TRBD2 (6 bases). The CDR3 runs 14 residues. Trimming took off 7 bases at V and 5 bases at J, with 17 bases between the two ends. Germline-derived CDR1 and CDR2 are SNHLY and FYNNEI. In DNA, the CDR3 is TGTGCCAGCACCACCGGGACTCCACGGGAGACCCAGTACTTC. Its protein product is CASTTGTPRETQYF.

CDR3 nucleotides: TGTGCCAGCAGCCCCCCCCCGGGACTAGCCTACGAGCAGTACTTC. This sequence encodes CASSPPPGLAYEQYF. The rearrangement joins TRBV7-2 to TRBJ2-7, with 8 bases that match TRBD2. CDR3 length: 15 amino acids. The junction had 8 bases not matched to a gene; V was cut back by 5 bases and J by 2 bases. Germline V gene sequence: CDR1 SGHTA, CDR2 FQGNSA.

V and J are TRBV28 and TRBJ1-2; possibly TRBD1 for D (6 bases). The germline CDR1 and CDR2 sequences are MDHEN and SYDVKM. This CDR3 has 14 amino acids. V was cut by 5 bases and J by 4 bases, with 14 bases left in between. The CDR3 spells CASSPSLGAYGYTF. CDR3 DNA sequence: TGTGCCAGCAGTCCTTCTTTGGGGGCCTATGGCTACACCTTC.

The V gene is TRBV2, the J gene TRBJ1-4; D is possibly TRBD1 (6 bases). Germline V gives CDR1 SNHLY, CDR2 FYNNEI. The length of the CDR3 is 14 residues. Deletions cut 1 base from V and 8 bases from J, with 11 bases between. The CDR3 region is CASSEGPRGEKLFF. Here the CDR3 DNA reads TGTGCCAGCAGTGAAGGGCCAAGGGGGGAAAAACTGTTTTTT.

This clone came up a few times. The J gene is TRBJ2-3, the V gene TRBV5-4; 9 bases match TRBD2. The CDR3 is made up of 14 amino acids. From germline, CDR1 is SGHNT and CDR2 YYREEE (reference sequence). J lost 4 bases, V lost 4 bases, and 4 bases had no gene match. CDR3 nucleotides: TGTGCCAGCAGCGGCGGGAGGGAATCAGATACGCAGTATTTT. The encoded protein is CASSGGRESDTQYF.

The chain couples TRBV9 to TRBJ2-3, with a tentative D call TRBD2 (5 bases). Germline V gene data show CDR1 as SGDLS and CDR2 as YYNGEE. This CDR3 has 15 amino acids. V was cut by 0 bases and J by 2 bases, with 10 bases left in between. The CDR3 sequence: CASSVAGTITDTQYF. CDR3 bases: TGTGCCAGCAGCGTAGCGGGAACGATCACAGATACGCAGTATTTT.

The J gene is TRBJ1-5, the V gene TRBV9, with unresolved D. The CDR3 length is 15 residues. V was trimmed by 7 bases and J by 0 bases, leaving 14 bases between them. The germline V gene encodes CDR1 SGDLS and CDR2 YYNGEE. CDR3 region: CASGPRADSNQPQHF. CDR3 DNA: TGTGCCAGCGGCCCTAGGGCTGATAGCAATCAGCCCCAGCATTTT.

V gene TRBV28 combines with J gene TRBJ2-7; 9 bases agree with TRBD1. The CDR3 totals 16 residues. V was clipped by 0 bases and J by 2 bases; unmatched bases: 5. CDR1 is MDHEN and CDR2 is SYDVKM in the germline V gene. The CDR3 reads CASSLWGGQGPYEQYF. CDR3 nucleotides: TGTGCCAGCAGTTTATGGGGGGGACAGGGTCCCTACGAGCAGTACTTC.

The CDR3 here is CASSLGQGPTYNEQFF. The CDR3 DNA is TGTGCCAGCAGCTTAGGACAGGGACCAACCTACAATGAGCAGTTCTTC. The gene calls are TRBV7-6 and TRBJ2-1, with 7 nucleotides matching TRBD1. Germline CDR1 and CDR2: SGHVS and FNYEAQ. J was trimmed by 2 bases and V by 1 base; bases with no gene match: 5. The CDR3 runs 16 residues.

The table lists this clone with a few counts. The CDR3 DNA reads TGCGCCAGCAGCAGGGCGGAGGTAGCTTCACCCCTCCACTTT. Translated, it gives CASSRAEVASPLHF. The chain uses TRBV5-1 and TRBJ1-6; no firm D call. The CDR3 sequence is 14 residues long. CDR1 SGHRS and CDR2 YFSETQ come from the germline V gene. V lost 4 bases and J 9 bases, leaving 14 bases between the germline ends.

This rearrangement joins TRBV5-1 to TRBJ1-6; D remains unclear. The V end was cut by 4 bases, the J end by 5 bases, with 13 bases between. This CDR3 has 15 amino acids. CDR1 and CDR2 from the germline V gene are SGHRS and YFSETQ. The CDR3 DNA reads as TGCGCCAGCAGCACGGACGAGCCCCATAATTCACCCCTCCACTTT. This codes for CASSTDEPHNSPLHF.

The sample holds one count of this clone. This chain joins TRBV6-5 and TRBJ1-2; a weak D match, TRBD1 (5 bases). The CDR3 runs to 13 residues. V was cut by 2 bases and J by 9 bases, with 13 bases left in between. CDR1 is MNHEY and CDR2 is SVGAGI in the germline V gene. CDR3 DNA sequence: TGTGCCAGCAGTTACCCGGGGACGAGGAGCTACACCTTC. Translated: CASSYPGTRSYTF.

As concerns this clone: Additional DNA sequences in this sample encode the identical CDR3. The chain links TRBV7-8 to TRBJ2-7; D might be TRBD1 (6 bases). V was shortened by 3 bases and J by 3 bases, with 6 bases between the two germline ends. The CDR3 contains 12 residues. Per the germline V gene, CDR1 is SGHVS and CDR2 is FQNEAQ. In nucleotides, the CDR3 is TGTGCCAGCAGCTTGACAGGCTACGAGCAGTACTTC. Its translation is CASSLTGYEQYF.

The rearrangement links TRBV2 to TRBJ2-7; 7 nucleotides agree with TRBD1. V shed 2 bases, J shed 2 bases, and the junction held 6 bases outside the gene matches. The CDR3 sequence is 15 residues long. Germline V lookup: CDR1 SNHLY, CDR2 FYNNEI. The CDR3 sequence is CASSEPGQRTYEQYF. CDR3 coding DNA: TGTGCCAGCAGTGAACCGGGACAGAGGACCTACGAGCAGTACTTC. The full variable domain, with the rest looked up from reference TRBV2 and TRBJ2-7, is EPEVTQTPSHQVTQMGQEVILRCVPISNHLYFYWYRQILGQKVEFLVSFYNNEISEKSEIFDDQFSVERPDGSNFTLKIRSTKLEDSAMYFCASSEPGQRTYEQYFGPGTRLTVT.

In DNA, the CDR3 is TGTGCCTGGAGTCAGCGGGAGAGGGATACGCAGTATTTT. Amino acids: CAWSQRERDTQYF. The rearrangement joins TRBV30 to TRBJ2-3; 8 bases map to TRBD2. The germline V gene has CDR1 GTSNPN and CDR2 SVGIG (reference sequence). The CDR3 is 13 residues long. V lost 2 bases to trimming and J lost 6 bases; unmatched junction nucleotides: 4.

The CDR3 nucleotides are TGCAGCGCCCAAGGAAACACCATATATTTT. This codes for CSAQGNTIYF. The chain links TRBV29-1 to TRBJ1-3; no clear D. CDR3 size: 10 residues. V was clipped by 7 bases and J by 4 bases, with 5 bases between them. Germline V gene lookup returns CDR1 SQVTM and CDR2 ANQGSEA.

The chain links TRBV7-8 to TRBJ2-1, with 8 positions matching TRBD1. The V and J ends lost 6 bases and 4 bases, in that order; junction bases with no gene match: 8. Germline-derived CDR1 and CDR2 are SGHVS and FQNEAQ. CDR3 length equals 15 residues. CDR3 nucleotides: TGTGCCAGCAGTTCCGGGCAGGGGGCTTACAATGAGCAGTTCTTC. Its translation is CASSSGQGAYNEQFF.

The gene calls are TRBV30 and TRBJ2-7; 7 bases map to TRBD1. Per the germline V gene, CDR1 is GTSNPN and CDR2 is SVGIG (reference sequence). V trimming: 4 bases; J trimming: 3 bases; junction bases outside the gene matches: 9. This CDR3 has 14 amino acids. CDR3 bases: TGTGCCTGGAAGGGCTTGGGACAGAGCTACGAGCAGTACTTC. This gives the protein CAWKGLGQSYEQYF.

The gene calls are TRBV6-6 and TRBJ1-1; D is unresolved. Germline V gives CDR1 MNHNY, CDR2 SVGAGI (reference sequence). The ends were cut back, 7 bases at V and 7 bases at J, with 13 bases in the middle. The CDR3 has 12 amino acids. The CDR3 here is CASTARSSEAFF. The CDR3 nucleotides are TGTGCCAGCACCGCGCGTAGTAGTGAAGCTTTCTTT.

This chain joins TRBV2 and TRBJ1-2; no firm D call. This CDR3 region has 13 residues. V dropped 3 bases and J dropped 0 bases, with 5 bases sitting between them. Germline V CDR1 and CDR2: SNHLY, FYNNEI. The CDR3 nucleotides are TGTGCCAGCAGTGACGGGTCTAACTATGGCTACACCTTC. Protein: CASSDGSNYGYTF. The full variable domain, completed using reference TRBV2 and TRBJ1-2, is EPEVTQTPSHQVTQMGQEVILRCVPISNHLYFYWYRQILGQKVEFLVSFYNNEISEKSEIFDDQFSVERPDGSNFTLKIRSTKLEDSAMYFCASSDGSNYGYTFGSGTRLTVV.